This paragraph reports one T cell receptor beta chain. What it binds is not known. This sample stems from a study of T cells expressing NK-cell markers. Overall study: Among the eight sequenced donors, seven tested HCMV-seropositive and one tested seronegative. Regarding the study as a whole: The study found dominant NKG2C+ clonotypes at about 1.0-7.5% of CD8+ T cells in about six donors.

Germline V gene data show CDR1 as SEHNR and CDR2 as FQNEAQ (reference sequence). This CDR3 contains 15 residues. As the method of synthesis, 5'RACE template switching with UMIs yielded TCR beta cDNA. With the 5' RACE reads reprocessed, TCRdb shows one record per CDR3 protein and no DNA. The listing contains some 150,000 distinct CDR3 sequences. The sample was blood T cells: a sorted CD56 or NKG2C T cell subset, CD4+ or CD8+ T cells, or bulk PBMC T cells (not recorded which). The TCR sequence derives from a woman between 45 and 60 years old in good health. This chain connects TRBV7-9 to TRBJ2-2; TCRdb picks TRBD2, but there is no DNA to check that call. CDR3 residues: CASSLELAGPGELFF. The full variable domain, rest sourced from reference TRBV7-9 and TRBJ2-2, is DTGVSQNPRHKITKRGQNVTFRCDPISEHNRLYWYRQTLGQGPEFLTYFQNEAQLEKSRLLSDRFSAERPKGSFSTLEIQRTEQGDSAMYLCASSLELAGPGELFFGEGSRLTVL.